This T cell receptor beta chain came from a study of human T cells and chemical hapten exposure. About the research overall: The study traced per-sample TCR yield variation mainly to small differences in pooled library volumes. General observations from the study: Among TCRs, those above 1 in 1000 frequency were unaffected by DPC sensitization.

The V end was cut by 10 bases, the J end by 8 bases, with 17 bases between. This CDR3 region has 13 residues. Germline CDR1 reads MNHEY; CDR2 reads SVGAGI. This clonotype was seen more than once but under ten times. The antigen remains unidentified. Unique molecular identifiers were linked by the library to individual cDNA molecules. Authors' processing steps: From 23,224 to 690,600 TCRs were found per sample, with a median of about 100,000. In TCRdb, the 5' RACE reads were re-called with MiXCR into one record per CDR3 protein. None of the V and J calls come from the authors' own analysis; TCRdb made them. The repertoire has under 100,000 distinct CDR3 sequences, 15% to 20% of them found once; the top ten carry approximately 7%. The starting material, unfractionated whole blood, was used for total RNA extraction.

The rearrangement uses TRBV6-5 and TRBJ1-4; D is uncertain. The sequence came from a female donor in good health. The CDR3 DNA is TGTGCCACCTTCGCGGCTTATGGCGAAAAACTGTTTTTT. Encoded protein: CATFAAYGEKLFF.